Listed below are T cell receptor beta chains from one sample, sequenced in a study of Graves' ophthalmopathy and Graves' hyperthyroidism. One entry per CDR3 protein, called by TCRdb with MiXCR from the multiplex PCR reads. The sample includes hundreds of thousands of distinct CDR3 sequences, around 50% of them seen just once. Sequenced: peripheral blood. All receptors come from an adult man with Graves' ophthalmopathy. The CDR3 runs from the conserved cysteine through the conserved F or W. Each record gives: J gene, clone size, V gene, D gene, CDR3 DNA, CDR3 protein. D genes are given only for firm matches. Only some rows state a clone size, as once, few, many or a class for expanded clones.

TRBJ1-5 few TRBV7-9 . TGTGCCAGCAGCTCGGACAGCCAAAGCAATCAGCCCCAGCATTTT CASSSDSQSNQPQHF
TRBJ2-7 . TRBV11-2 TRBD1 TGTGCCAGCAGTTACTCGGGGACAGGGGGGGTATCCTACGAGCAGTACTTC CASSYSGTGGVSYEQYF
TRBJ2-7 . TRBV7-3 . TGTGCCAGCAGCTTAACCCCGGGGAACGAGCAGTACTTC CASSLTPGNEQYF
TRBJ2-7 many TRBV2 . TGTGCCAGCAGTGAGTCCCAGGGGTCGGGGGAGCAGTACTTC CASSESQGSGEQYF
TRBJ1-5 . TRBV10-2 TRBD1 TGCGCCAGCAGTGGCGAGGACAGGGATAGTAGAAATCAGCCCCAGCATTTT CASSGEDRDSRNQPQHF
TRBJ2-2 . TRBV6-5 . TGTGCCAGCAGTTACTGGAACGGGGAGCTGTTTTTT CASSYWNGELFF
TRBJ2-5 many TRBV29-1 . TGCAGCGTTGCCAGGGGTGGGGAGACCCAGTACTTC CSVARGGETQYF
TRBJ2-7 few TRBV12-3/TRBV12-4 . TGTGCCAGCAGAGAGGCGGGGTCAGCCTACGAGCAGTACTTC CASREAGSAYEQYF
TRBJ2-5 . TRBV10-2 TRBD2 TGCGCCAGCAGTGAGTCGTCGGGAGGGCCAGAGACCCAGTACTTC CASSESSGGPETQYF
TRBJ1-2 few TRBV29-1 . TGCAGCGTTGAAAACGCAGGATTCTATGGCTACACCTTC CSVENAGFYGYTF
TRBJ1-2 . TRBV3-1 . TGTGCCAGCAGGCGGGACGGCTCCTATGGCTACGCCTTC CASRRDGSYGYAF
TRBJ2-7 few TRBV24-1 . TGTGCCACCAGTGATTCGACAGGGAGGCTGGTCGAGCAGTACTTC CATSDSTGRLVEQYF
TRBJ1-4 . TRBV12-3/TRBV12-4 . TGTGCCAGCAGTTTAGACGGACAGCGGACTGAAAAACTGTTTTTT CASSLDGQRTEKLFF
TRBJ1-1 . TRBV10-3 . TGTGCCATCAGGGGGGTGAACACTGAAGCTTTCTTT CAIRGVNTEAFF
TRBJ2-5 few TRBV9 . TGTGCCAGCAGCGGAATCCAGGGGACCCAGTACTTC CASSGIQGTQYF
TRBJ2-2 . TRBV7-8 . TGTGCCAGCAGCTCCACCCCAGGCGGGGAGCTGTTTTTT CASSSTPGGELFF
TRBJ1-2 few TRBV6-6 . TGTGCCAGCAGCACCGAGGAGGCCTATGGCTACACCTTC CASSTEEAYGYTF